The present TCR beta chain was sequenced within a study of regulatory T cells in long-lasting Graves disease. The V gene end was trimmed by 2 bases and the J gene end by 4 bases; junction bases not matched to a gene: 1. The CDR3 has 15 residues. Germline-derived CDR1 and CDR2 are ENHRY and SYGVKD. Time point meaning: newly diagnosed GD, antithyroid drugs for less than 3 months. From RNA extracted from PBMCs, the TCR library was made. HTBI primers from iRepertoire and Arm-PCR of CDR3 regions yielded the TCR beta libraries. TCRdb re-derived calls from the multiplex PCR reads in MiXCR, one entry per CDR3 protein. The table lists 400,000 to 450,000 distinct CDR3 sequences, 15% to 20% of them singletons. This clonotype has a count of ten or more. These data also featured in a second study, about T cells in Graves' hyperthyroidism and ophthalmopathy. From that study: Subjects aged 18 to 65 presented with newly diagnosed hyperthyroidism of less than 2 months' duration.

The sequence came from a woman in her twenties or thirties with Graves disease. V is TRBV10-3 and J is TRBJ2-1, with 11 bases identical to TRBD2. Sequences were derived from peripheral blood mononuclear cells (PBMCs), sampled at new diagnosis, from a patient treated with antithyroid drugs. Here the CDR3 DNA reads TGTGCCATCAGTGAGACTAGCGGGAGTTACAATGAGCAGTTCTTC. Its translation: CAISETSGSYNEQFF.